This TCR beta chain was obtained from a study of T cells in women clearing cervical HPV infection. Across the study: HLA type stays a possible confounder, typing being limited.

Concerning this clone itself: Read coverage stops 3 residues before the CDR3 terminus; the germline J gene supplies the remainder.

Average input was roughly 1,100 ng genomic DNA for immunoSEQ TCR beta CDR3 amplification. TCRdb keeps only in-frame clones here, not all; method: immunoSEQ multiplex PCR. With over 25,000 clones in the sample, the ten largest clones hold roughly 17%. The CDR3 is 17 amino acids. Germline CDR1 DFQATT, CDR2 SNEGSKA (reference sequence). Unmatched junction bases numbered 14, after V lost 4 bases and J lost 0 bases. The sequence was obtained from a woman between 18 and 75 years old with a cervical HPV16 infection that either progressed to CIN3+ or cleared (not recorded which). Source material: blood buffy coat. The chain joins TRBV20-1 to TRBJ1-2; 7 bases line up with TRBD1. The part of the CDR3 DNA that was read is TGCAGTGCTAAACAGGGGACCCTATATCGTTCTAACTATGGC. Translation gives CSAKQGTLYRSNYG. The whole CDR3 sequence is CSAKQGTLYRSNYGYTF.